This is a list of T cell receptor beta chains from one sample in a study of T cell clusters in autoimmune cytopenias. TCRdb re-called the multiplex PCR reads, yielding one record per CDR3 amino acid sequence without DNA. The listing contains some 15,000 distinct CDR3 sequences. These data were likewise used in another study, on T cell repertoires in aging, cancer and after chemotherapy.

The sequencing sample was made of peripheral blood. These receptor sequences come from a human donor in good health. The CDR3 runs from the conserved cysteine through the conserved F or W. Size is omitted from some rows. Given values are once, few, many or a class for expanded clones.

TRBJ1-4,TRBV6-6,.,CASTLILGEKLFF
TRBJ2-5,TRBV6-1,.,CASTPRATETQYF
TRBJ1-3,TRBV11-3,.,CASRHQGGSSGNTIYF
TRBJ1-5,TRBV19,.,CASSIPTGQGGQPQHF
TRBJ2-7,TRBV13,.,CASSAGFTYEQYF
TRBJ2-2,TRBV6-6,.,CAIRSSGELFF
TRBJ1-4,TRBV27,.,CASSLPNEKLFF
TRBJ2-7,TRBV6-6,medium-sized,CASGQARYEQYF
TRBJ2-7,TRBV27,.,CASSLRLAGSYEQYF
TRBJ1-2,TRBV30,.,CAWSLQGVNGYTF
TRBJ1-4,TRBV6-5,.,CASSLQGLPNEKLFF
TRBJ2-7,TRBV19,.,CASKLAGAGHEQYF
TRBJ1-2,TRBV6-6,.,CASSYQYGYTF
TRBJ2-5,TRBV29-1,medium-sized,CSVDLTGGRETQYF